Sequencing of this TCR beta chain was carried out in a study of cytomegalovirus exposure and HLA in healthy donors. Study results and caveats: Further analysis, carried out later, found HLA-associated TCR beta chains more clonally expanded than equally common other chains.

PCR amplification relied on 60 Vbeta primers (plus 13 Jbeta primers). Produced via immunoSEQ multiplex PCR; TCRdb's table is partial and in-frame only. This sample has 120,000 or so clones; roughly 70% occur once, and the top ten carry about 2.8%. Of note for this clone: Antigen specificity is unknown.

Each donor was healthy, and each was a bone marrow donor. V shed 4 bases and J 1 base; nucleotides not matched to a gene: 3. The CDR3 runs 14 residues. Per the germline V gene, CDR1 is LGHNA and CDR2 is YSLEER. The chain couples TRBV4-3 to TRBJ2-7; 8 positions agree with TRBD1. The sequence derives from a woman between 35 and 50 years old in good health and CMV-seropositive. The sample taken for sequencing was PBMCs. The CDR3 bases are TGCGCCAGCAGCCTTAGGGACAGGTCCTACGAGCAGTACTTC. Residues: CASSLRDRSYEQYF.